Below, 3 T cell receptor beta chains from the same sample are listed, as sequenced in a study of cytomegalovirus exposure and HLA in healthy donors. The PCR used 60 Vbeta and 13 Jbeta primers. Generated by immunoSEQ multiplex PCR, the TCRdb table keeps only in-frame clones and is missing some. The profile covers approximately 74,000 clones, with around 60% appearing a single time and 5% to 6% taken by the ten largest. Sequencing was done on a sample of PBMCs. These receptors were taken from a man aged 25-40 years in good health and CMV-seropositive.

The chain combines TRBV29-1 with TRBJ1-5; D may be TRBD1 (6 bases). V dropped 4 bases and J dropped 5 bases, with 12 bases sitting between them. Germline V gene data show CDR1 as SQVTM and CDR2 as ANQGSEA. The CDR3 consists of 13 residues. CDR3 nucleotides: TGCAGCGTTGCCGACAGGCCGTATCAGCCCCAGCATTTT. It encodes CSVADRPYQPQHF.

This clone has a handful of counts. The chain uses TRBV5-6 and TRBJ2-5; D not resolved. Germline CDR1 is SGHDT and CDR2 is YYEEEE. This CDR3 is 15 amino acids long. The germline V and J ends were trimmed by 0 bases and 5 bases, with 14 bases remaining between them. The CDR3 bases are TGTGCCAGCAGCTTGGTAGCCCGGCTCGGGGAGACCCAGTACTTC. Protein: CASSLVARLGETQYF.

The rearrangement uses TRBV27 and TRBJ1-6, with TRBD1 matching over 9 bases. J gave up 17 bases and V 5 bases, and 10 bases lay outside the gene matches. From germline, CDR1 is MNHEY and CDR2 SMNVEV (reference sequence). The CDR3 runs 13 residues. The CDR3 sequence: CASSPPDRGTFHF. Here the CDR3 DNA reads TGTGCCAGCAGTCCACCCGACAGGGGGACTTTCCACTTT.